Following are 5 T cell receptor beta chains from one sample sequenced in a study of blood T cell repertoires in COVID-19. Assay used: immunoSEQ multiplex PCR; TCRdb lists only in-frame clones, some missing. The sample has approximately 300,000 clones, roughly 90% seen once. The sample consisted of peripheral blood. All receptors come from a woman in her 30s with COVID-19, enrolled during active disease.

The chain uses TRBV28 and TRBJ2-2; D is perhaps TRBD1 (6 bases). This CDR3 has 16 amino acids. Germline CDR1 and CDR2: MDHEN and SYDVKM. V lost 8 bases, J lost 1 base, and 17 bases lay in between. In DNA form, the CDR3 reads TGTGCCAGCTCCCAACAGGGCCCTATGAACACCGGGGAGCTGTTTTTT. Protein: CASSQQGPMNTGELFF.

This chain joins TRBV5-1 and TRBJ2-1, with 7 bases lining up with TRBD2. The CDR3 consists of 15 residues. Germline loops: CDR1 SGHRS, CDR2 YFSETQ. The V gene end was trimmed by 2 bases and the J gene end by 8 bases; junction bases not matched to a gene: 10. For the CDR3, the DNA is TGCGCCAGCAGCTTCCCCGGACTAGGGGCGGATGAGCAGTTCTTC. This codes for CASSFPGLGADEQFF.

This clone was picked up one time. This rearrangement joins TRBV24-1 to TRBJ2-1, with TRBD2 matching 8 bases. J gave up 3 bases and V 6 bases, and 3 bases lay outside the gene matches. This CDR3 is built from 14 residues. The germline V gene has CDR1 KGHDR and CDR2 SFDVKD. The CDR3: CATSHSGIYNEQFF. The CDR3 coding sequence is TGTGCCACCAGTCATAGCGGGATCTACAATGAGCAGTTCTTC.

The CDR3 DNA is TGTGCCAGCAGCTTGATCGGACTTCCCGAGGGCGAGCAGTACTTC. Translating gives CASSLIGLPEGEQYF. This chain links TRBV5-4 with TRBJ2-7, with D perhaps matching TRBD2 (5 bases). The V and J ends lost 1 base and 6 bases respectively, with 17 bases between them. This CDR3 contains 15 residues. Germline CDR1 reads SGHNT; CDR2 reads YYREEE (reference sequence).

The V gene is TRBV24-1, the J gene TRBJ2-1; 7 bases agree with TRBD1. The CDR3 contains 18 residues. V was pared by 6 bases and J by 4 bases, with 17 bases of the junction left unmatched. Per the germline V gene, CDR1 is KGHDR and CDR2 is SFDVKD. CDR3 amino acids: CATSPRPRTGQIYNEQFF. The CDR3 nucleotides are TGTGCCACCAGTCCTCGGCCCCGTACGGGACAGATTTACAATGAGCAGTTCTTC.